One and the same sample provided the 31 T cell receptor beta chains below, sequenced in a study of blood T cell repertoires in COVID-19. The method was immunoSEQ multiplex PCR; TCRdb's version includes in-frame clones alone and lacks a portion of them. The repertoire includes around 70,000 clones, around 80% of them detected once, and 15% to 20% sits in the top ten. The sequenced sample was peripheral blood. Receptors were obtained from a man aged 65-85 years who had recovered from COVID-19.

The chain is built from TRBV6-1 and TRBJ2-2; 7 nucleotides align to TRBD2. This CDR3 is 16 amino acids long. Trimming took 3 bases from V and 1 from J; bases not matched to a gene: 5. Germline V CDR1 and CDR2: MNHNS, SASEGT. Here the CDR3 reads CASSDPGTKNTGELFF. The CDR3 DNA reads TGTGCCAGCAGTGACCCCGGGACTAAGAACACCGGGGAGCTGTTTTTT.

The CDR3 reads CASSPGTSGNYNEQFF. The CDR3 coding sequence is TGTGCCAGCAGCCCCGGGACTAGCGGTAACTACAATGAGCAGTTCTTC. The V gene is TRBV7-6, the J gene TRBJ2-1; TRBD2 matches 11 bases. Germline CDR1 and CDR2: SGHVS and FNYEAQ. The CDR3 spans 16 residues. Unmatched junction bases numbered 6, after V lost 5 bases and J lost 3 bases.

Relative to its sample, this clone is medium-sized. This chain uses TRBV4-1 with TRBJ1-1; 9 bases align to TRBD1. The CDR3 runs 14 residues. V lost 0 bases and J lost 8; bases outside the gene matches: 4. Germline loops: CDR1 MGHRA, CDR2 YSYEKL. The CDR3 region has the DNA TGCGCCAGCAGCCAAGAACAGGGGGCCCCCGAAGCTTTCTTT. Its protein product is CASSQEQGAPEAFF.

This clone has only a few counts. CDR3 DNA: TGTGCCAGCAGCTTCGAGCCTACTACAGGGACAGGAGACACCATATATTTT. Amino acid sequence: CASSFEPTTGTGDTIYF. V gene TRBV5-4 combines with J gene TRBJ1-3; 8 nucleotides align to TRBD1. Germline trimming cut 2 bases from V and 8 bases from J; bases unmatched to any gene: 15. CDR1 and CDR2 from the germline V gene are SGHNT and YYREEE (reference sequence). The CDR3 length is 17 residues.

This clone turned up a few times. The genes are TRBV28 and TRBJ1-1; TRBD1 matches 7 bases. The CDR3 contains 17 residues. V trimming: 4 bases; J trimming: 2 bases; junction bases outside the gene matches: 13. The germline V gene encodes CDR1 MDHEN and CDR2 SYDVKM. CDR3 amino acids: CASSSAGQGQTNTEAFF. In DNA, the CDR3 is TGTGCCAGCAGTTCCGCAGGGCAGGGACAGACTAACACTGAAGCTTTCTTT.

This clone was counted ten times or more. The chain has TRBV14 and TRBJ1-6; D perhaps matches TRBD1 (6 bases). CDR3 length equals 13 residues. The V and J ends lost 8 bases and 5 bases respectively, with 10 bases between them. CDR1 is SGHDN and CDR2 is FVKESK in the germline V gene. The CDR3, as DNA: TGTGCCAGCCGACAGGTTGATAATTCACCCCTCCACTTT. It translates to CASRQVDNSPLHF.

The gene calls are TRBV6-1 and TRBJ2-4; 7 bases match TRBD2. Germline V gives CDR1 MNHNS, CDR2 SASEGT. The V and J ends lost 1 base and 11 bases, in that order; junction bases with no gene match: 5. The CDR3 covers 13 residues. CDR3 residues: CASSEGGGDLQYF. CDR3 nucleotide sequence: TGTGCCAGCAGTGAAGGTGGGGGGGATCTTCAGTACTTC.

The chain uses TRBV6-5 and TRBJ2-5; 8 nucleotides agree with TRBD1. This CDR3 is 11 amino acids long. CDR1 is MNHEY, CDR2 SVGAGI, per germline. V lost 10 bases to trimming and J lost 9 bases; unmatched junction nucleotides: 7. The CDR3 loop reads CATLLDRAQYF. The CDR3 coding sequence is TGTGCCACTCTTTTGGACAGGGCCCAGTACTTC.

Here the CDR3 reads CASSGGGSGANVLTF. The CDR3 coding sequence is TGTGCCAGCAGTGGCGGGGGATCTGGGGCCAACGTCCTGACTTTC. The chain uses TRBV27 and TRBJ2-6; 7 positions match TRBD2. This CDR3 spans 15 amino acids. Germline V gene sequence: CDR1 MNHEY, CDR2 SMNVEV (reference sequence). V trimming: 5 bases; J trimming: 1 base; junction bases outside the gene matches: 2.

This chain joins TRBV6-5 and TRBJ1-2; D remains unclear. The CDR3 is 12 residues long. Trimming pared 7 bases from V and 8 bases from J, leaving 14 bases between. The germline gives CDR1 MNHEY, CDR2 SVGAGI. The CDR3 loop reads CASTLDLRGYTF. CDR3 DNA: TGTGCCAGCACGTTAGATCTACGAGGCTACACCTTC.

Only one count was recorded for this clone. The chain links TRBV7-8 to TRBJ1-6; the match to TRBD1 covers 7 bases. Trimming removed 4 bases from V and 4 bases from J; junction bases left unmatched: 10. This CDR3 spans 17 amino acids. Germline assignment: CDR1 SGHVS and CDR2 FQNEAQ. For the CDR3, the DNA is TGTGCCAGCAGCTCAAGAACAGGGGCGGCATATAATTCACCCCTCCACTTT. Its translation: CASSSRTGAAYNSPLHF. Full variable domain (outside the CDR3, taken from reference TRBV7-8 and TRBJ1-6): GAGVSQSPRYKVAKRGQDVALRCDPISGHVSLFWYQQALGQGPEFLTYFQNEAQLDKSGLPSDRFFAERPEGSVSTLKIQRTQQEDSAVYLCASSSRTGAAYNSPLHFGNGTRLTVT.

The chain recombines TRBV6-5 with TRBJ1-5; TRBD1 matches at 7 bases. V lost 6 bases, J lost 7 bases, and 6 bases stayed unmatched. Germline V gene sequence: CDR1 MNHEY, CDR2 SVGAGI. This CDR3 is built from 13 residues. This CDR3 reads CASSEGQFQPQHF. In nucleotides, the CDR3 is TGTGCCAGCAGCGAGGGACAGTTCCAGCCCCAGCATTTT.

The rearrangement uses TRBV10-3 and TRBJ2-1; 8 nucleotides line up with TRBD2. CDR3 size: 17 residues. After removal of 0 bases from V and 5 bases from J, the junction contained 9 bases not matched to a gene. Germline-derived CDR1 and CDR2 are ENHRY and SYGVKD. In DNA form, the CDR3 reads TGTGCCATCAGTGAGTCTGTAGGACTAGCCTTAAACAATGAGCAGTTCTTC. Translation: CAISESVGLALNNEQFF.

This clone has more than one count but fewer than ten. The J gene is TRBJ2-1, the V gene TRBV29-1; D gene ambiguous. This CDR3 is built from 10 residues. V lost 8 bases to trimming and J lost 6 bases, with 8 bases between them. Germline CDR1 reads SQVTM; CDR2 reads ANQGSEA. As DNA, the CDR3 is TGCAGCTACCGACTCAATGAGCAGTTCTTC. The encoded protein is CSYRLNEQFF.

This clone was seen more than once but under ten times. J is TRBJ2-2 and V is TRBV6-6; 10 bases are shared with TRBD1. V lost 5 bases, J lost 3 bases, and 12 bases stayed unmatched. This CDR3 has 18 amino acids. Germline CDR1 and CDR2: MNHNY and SVGAGI (reference sequence). CDR3 region: CASSRRTPGQGYTGELFF. The CDR3 nucleotides read TGTGCCAGCAGTCGCAGAACCCCGGGACAGGGGTACACCGGGGAGCTGTTTTTT.

The table lists this clone with a count of one. This CDR3 is missing its conserved last phenylalanine or tryptophan, likely due to a read error. The DNA is left out, because the CDR3 cannot be placed on it with certainty; the CDR3 is given as TCRdb lists it. The rearrangement links TRBV10-2 to TRBJ1-1. Per the germline V gene, CDR1 is WSHSY and CDR2 is SAAADI. The CDR3 sequence runs 8 residues, both termini included. The CDR3 reads CASSERRS.

This clone has just one count. This chain uses TRBV6-2 or TRBV6-3 with TRBJ1-5; D is uncertain. CDR3 length: 15 residues. The V end was cut by 2 bases, the J end by 4 bases, with 12 bases between. Germline lookup yields CDR1 MNHEY and CDR2 SVGEGT. The CDR3 coding sequence is TGTGCCAGCAGTTACCGGAGGACGGTGAATCAGCCCCAGCATTTT. Translating it yields CASSYRRTVNQPQHF.

The chain's CDR3 is CAIRQGAVGGYTF. CDR3 nucleotides: TGTGCCATAAGACAGGGGGCCGTAGGAGGCTACACCTTC. The rearrangement links TRBV10-3 to TRBJ1-2; 10 bases are a match to TRBD1. The germline V gene encodes CDR1 ENHRY and CDR2 SYGVKD. V was pared by 9 bases and J by 8 bases, with 9 bases of the junction left unmatched. CDR3 length equals 13 residues.

This sequence joins TRBV7-2 and TRBJ2-6; D ambiguous. Germline V lookup: CDR1 SGHTA, CDR2 FQGNSA. V was shortened by 1 base and J by 0 bases, with 7 bases between the two germline ends. The CDR3 totals 16 residues. This CDR3 is CASSLVSRSGANVLTF. CDR3 sequence (DNA): TGTGCCAGCAGCTTAGTCTCGCGCTCTGGGGCCAACGTCCTGACTTTC.

The V and J genes are TRBV11-2 and TRBJ2-1; 8 nucleotides agree with TRBD2. The CDR3 totals 16 residues. Germline assignment: CDR1 SGHAT and CDR2 FQNNGV. V shed 3 bases and J 0 bases; nucleotides not matched to a gene: 4. The CDR3, as DNA: TGTGCCAGCAGCTTCTTAGCGGGGAACTCCTACAATGAGCAGTTCTTC. It translates to CASSFLAGNSYNEQFF.

The table lists this clone with a few counts. V usage is TRBV5-4 and J usage is TRBJ2-3; the D gene is possibly TRBD1 (6 bases). CDR3 length equals 14 residues. Germline CDR1 SGHNT, CDR2 YYREEE (reference sequence). The germline V and J ends were trimmed by 2 bases and 2 bases, with 9 bases remaining between them. The CDR3 reads CASSFRQATDTQYF. As DNA, the CDR3 is TGTGCCAGCAGCTTCCGACAGGCCACAGATACGCAGTATTTT.

This rearrangement joins TRBV9 to TRBJ2-3; D gene unclear. V dropped 0 bases and J dropped 2 bases, with 13 bases sitting between them. Germline V gene data show CDR1 as SGDLS and CDR2 as YYNGEE. The length of the CDR3 is 16 residues. As DNA, the CDR3 is TGTGCCAGCAGCGTAGGGGCTAACCTACACACAGATACGCAGTATTTT. This gives the protein CASSVGANLHTDTQYF.

This chain links TRBV13 with TRBJ1-3, with TRBD1 identical over 8 bases. The CDR3 has 15 amino acids. Unmatched junction bases numbered 5, after V lost 3 bases and J lost 4 bases. Germline CDR1 is PRHDT and CDR2 is FYEKMQ (reference sequence). The CDR3 sequence: CASSFRTGWGNTIYF. The CDR3 region has the DNA TGTGCCAGCAGCTTTCGGACAGGGTGGGGAAACACCATATATTTT. Variable domain in full (rest from reference TRBV13 and TRBJ1-3): AAGVIQSPRHLIKEKRETATLKCYPIPRHDTVYWYQQGPGQDPQFLISFYEKMQSDKGSIPDRFSAQQFSDYHSELNMSSLELGDSALYFCASSFRTGWGNTIYFGEGSWLTVV.

This clone has only a few counts. The V call is TRBV18, the J call TRBJ2-5; 8 nucleotides align to TRBD1. The CDR3 length is 15 residues. CDR1 is KGHSH, CDR2 LQKENI, per germline. Unmatched junction bases numbered 9, after V lost 4 bases and J lost 5 bases. The CDR3 DNA is TGTGCCAGCTCACGCGGACAGGGCCCCGAGGAGACCCAGTACTTC. This sequence encodes CASSRGQGPEETQYF.

The rearrangement links TRBV7-2 to TRBJ2-7, with TRBD2 identical over 13 bases. Germline V lookup: CDR1 SGHTA, CDR2 FQGNSA. This CDR3 has 17 residues. V dropped 0 bases and J dropped 8; count of bases not matched to a gene: 10. The DNA of the CDR3 is TGTGCCAGCAGCTTAGCGAGGACTAGCGGGGGAGCTACGAAGCAGTACTTC. As protein: CASSLARTSGGATKQYF.

The chain couples TRBV19 to TRBJ1-1; D possibly corresponds to TRBD1 (5 bases). The CDR3 spans 17 residues. CDR1 and CDR2 (germline): LNHDA, SQIVND (reference sequence). Trimming took 2 bases from V and 5 from J, leaving 21 bases between them. CDR3 sequence: CASSILLGGQGWTEAFF. The DNA for the CDR3 is TGTGCCAGTAGTATATTGTTGGGTGGGCAGGGATGGACTGAAGCTTTCTTT.

This rearrangement joins TRBV7-9 to TRBJ1-2; no clear D gene. The CDR3 totals 16 residues. Germline values: CDR1 SEHNR, CDR2 FQNEAQ (reference sequence). Trimming stripped 1 base from V and 0 bases from J, with 12 bases between. The CDR3 reads CASSLGGQAANYGYTF. The CDR3 nucleotides read TGTGCCAGCAGCTTAGGTGGGCAGGCTGCTAACTATGGCTACACCTTC. Filled out from reference TRBV7-9 and TRBJ1-2, the complete variable domain reads DTGVSQNPRHKITKRGQNVTFRCDPISEHNRLYWYRQTLGQGPEFLTYFQNEAQLEKSRLLSDRFSAERPKGSFSTLEIQRTEQGDSAMYLCASSLGGQAANYGYTFGSGTRLTVV.

The chain carries TRBV27 and TRBJ1-1; 10 bases are a match to TRBD1. Germline V CDR1 and CDR2: MNHEY, SMNVEV (reference sequence). Trimming removed 5 bases from V and 3 bases from J; junction bases left unmatched: 9. The CDR3 has 16 residues. The CDR3 DNA follows: TGTGCCAGCAGTCCCGGGACAGGGGTTCGGGACACTGAAGCTTTCTTT. This sequence encodes CASSPGTGVRDTEAFF.

This clone occurred a few times. The chain has TRBV7-9 and TRBJ2-2; tentative D call: TRBD2 (5 bases). The V end lost 8 bases, the J end lost 4 bases, and 14 bases lay between the germline ends. The CDR3 consists of 14 residues. Germline V gene sequence: CDR1 SEHNR, CDR2 FQNEAQ (reference sequence). In DNA, the CDR3 is TGTGCCAGCCGGACGGGAACCGGCACCGGGGAGCTGTTTTTT. Encoded protein: CASRTGTGTGELFF.

V gene TRBV5-6 combines with J gene TRBJ2-6; D is possibly TRBD1 (6 bases). Germline loops: CDR1 SGHDT, CDR2 YYEEEE. The V end lost 6 bases, the J end lost 0 bases, and 16 bases lay between the germline ends. This CDR3 has 17 amino acids. CDR3 in amino acids: CASTLQGASSGANVLTF. In nucleotides, the CDR3 is TGTGCCAGCACCCTACAGGGCGCCAGCTCTGGGGCCAACGTCCTGACTTTC.

J is TRBJ2-1 and V is TRBV11-2; D remains unclear. Trimming stripped 5 bases from V and 12 bases from J, with 23 bases between. The CDR3 sequence is 15 residues long. Germline V gives CDR1 SGHAT, CDR2 FQNNGV. CDR3 sequence: CASSLSNILGTRQFF. DNA for the CDR3: TGTGCCAGCAGCCTCTCCAACATCCTAGGAACAAGGCAGTTCTTC.